Presented here are 28 T cell receptor beta chains from one specimen sequenced in a study of control samples from healthy donors and cancer patients. Here immunoSEQ multiplex PCR was the method, and the copy in TCRdb shows in-frame clones only, minus some. The sample lists about 180,000 clones, around 89% occurring once. The sequenced sample was blood. Receptors were obtained from a woman between 50 and 59 years old in good health.

CDR3 DNA sequence: TGTGCCAGCAGCCACTCCAGCGGGGGTCCCTATAGCACAGATACGCAGTATTTT. This gives the protein CASSHSSGGPYSTDTQYF. The chain joins TRBV3-1 (or the pseudogene TRBV3-2) to TRBJ2-3, with TRBD2 identical over 8 bases. CDR3 length: 18 amino acids. V trimming: 3 bases; J trimming: 0 bases; junction bases outside the gene matches: 11. Germline V gene lookup returns CDR1 LGHDT and CDR2 YNNKEL (reference sequence).

The V call is TRBV19, the J call TRBJ1-5; 7 nucleotides line up with TRBD1. The length of the CDR3 is 15 residues. With 2 bases clipped from V and 10 bases from J, the junction kept 11 bases outside the gene matches. The germline CDR1 and CDR2 sequences are LNHDA and SQIVND (reference sequence). The CDR3 region is CASSITGAGVNPQHF. The DNA for the CDR3 is TGTGCCAGTAGTATAACAGGGGCGGGGGTCAACCCCCAGCATTTT.

This chain links TRBV27 with TRBJ1-6; the D gene is possibly TRBD1 (5 bases). The germline V gene encodes CDR1 MNHEY and CDR2 SMNVEV (reference sequence). The CDR3 is made up of 16 amino acids. Trimming shortened V by 6 bases and J by 6 bases, and 18 bases separated the two germline ends. This chain's CDR3 is CASSLQNGGGNSPLHF. The CDR3 DNA reads TGTGCCAGCAGCTTACAGAACGGGGGAGGTAATTCACCCCTCCACTTT.

V gene TRBV3-1 (or the pseudogene TRBV3-2) combines with J gene TRBJ1-4; D is uncertain. Germline V gene lookup returns CDR1 LGHDT and CDR2 YNNKEL (reference sequence). Trimming stripped 6 bases from V and 4 bases from J, with 15 bases between. CDR3 length: 15 residues. The CDR3 loop reads CASSFGPRFNEKLFF. CDR3 nucleotides: TGTGCCAGCAGTTTCGGGCCCCGTTTTAATGAAAAACTGTTTTTT.

The chain carries TRBV2 and TRBJ1-5; the D is unclear. The germline CDR1 and CDR2 sequences are SNHLY and FYNNEI. V lost 6 bases to trimming and J lost 5 bases, with 11 bases between them. This CDR3 is built from 13 residues. The CDR3 is CASRYSGDQPQHF. In DNA, the CDR3 is TGTGCCAGCAGGTATTCGGGTGATCAGCCCCAGCATTTT.

The chain employs TRBV7-2 and TRBJ2-7; D is tentatively TRBD1 or TRBD2 (5 bases each). CDR1 and CDR2 (germline): SGHTA, FQGNSA. The CDR3 is made up of 12 amino acids. The V and J ends lost 6 bases and 5 bases respectively, with 11 bases between them. CDR3 amino acids: CASSRDVHEQYF. For the CDR3, the DNA is TGTGCCAGCAGTCGGGACGTCCACGAGCAGTACTTC. The full variable domain, with the rest looked up from reference TRBV7-2 and TRBJ2-7, is GAGVSQSPSNKVTEKGKDVELRCDPISGHTALYWYRQSLGQGLEFLIYFQGNSAPDKSGLPSDRFSAERTGGSVSTLTIQRTQQEDSAVYLCASSRDVHEQYFGPGTRLTVT.

The J gene is TRBJ1-1, the V gene TRBV5-1; D is perhaps TRBD1 (6 bases). The V gene lost 0 bases and the J gene lost 8 bases, with 11 bases spanning the gap. CDR1 SGHRS and CDR2 YFSETQ come from the germline V gene. This CDR3 has 13 residues. The CDR3 loop reads CASSLGSDREAFF. The DNA of the CDR3 is TGCGCCAGCAGCTTGGGGTCGGACAGAGAAGCTTTCTTT.

This chain joins TRBV28 and TRBJ2-3; weak D call: TRBD1 (6 bases). Between the trimmed V and J ends, which lost 6 bases and 0 bases, there was a span of 16 bases. Germline V gene data show CDR1 as MDHEN and CDR2 as SYDVKM. The CDR3 length is 16 residues. The CDR3 nucleotides are TGTGCCAGCAGCCACGGACAGCTCTCTAGCACAGATACGCAGTATTTT. Translating gives CASSHGQLSSTDTQYF.

The chain joins TRBV5-6 to TRBJ1-2; D ambiguous. The germline V gene encodes CDR1 SGHDT and CDR2 YYEEEE. Trimming left V 5 bases short and J 2 bases short, with 10 bases between. This CDR3 contains 13 residues. For the CDR3, the DNA is TGTGCCAGCAGAGTTTACCCAAACTATGGCTACACCTTC. This encodes CASRVYPNYGYTF.

The genes are TRBV6-6 and TRBJ2-3; TRBD2 matches at 8 bases. The germline V gene encodes CDR1 MNHNY and CDR2 SVGAGI (reference sequence). The CDR3 has 14 amino acids. V was pared by 6 bases and J by 1 base, with 3 bases of the junction left unmatched. CDR3 protein: CASSGTRGTDTQYF. DNA of the CDR3: TGTGCCAGCAGCGGGACTAGGGGCACAGATACGCAGTATTTT.

The CDR3 sequence is CATSGPGNYNSPLHF. DNA for the CDR3: TGCGCCACCTCCGGGCCGGGGAACTATAATTCACCCCTCCACTTT. The chain links TRBV5-1 to TRBJ1-6; the D is unclear. Trimming shortened V by 9 bases and J by 3 bases, and 16 bases separated the two germline ends. Germline V CDR1 and CDR2: SGHRS, YFSETQ. CDR3 length equals 15 residues. The variable domain in full, with the rest retrieved from reference TRBV5-1 and TRBJ1-6, is KAGVTQTPRYLIKTRGQQVTLSCSPISGHRSVSWYQQTPGQGLQFLFEYFSETQRNKGNFPGRFSGRQFSNSRSEMNVSTLELGDSALYLCATSGPGNYNSPLHFGNGTRLTVT.

The chain uses TRBV19 and TRBJ2-6; D ambiguous. The CDR3 spans 14 residues. Looked up from germline, CDR1 is LNHDA and CDR2 is SQIVND (reference sequence). V lost 10 bases and J lost 7, with 17 bases in between. Here the CDR3 reads CATQQTSGANVLTF. The CDR3 coding sequence is TGTGCCACCCAACAAACATCCGGTGCCAACGTCCTGACTTTC.

The chain uses TRBV7-9 and TRBJ2-1; D not resolved. Per germline, CDR1 SEHNR and CDR2 FQNEAQ (reference sequence). The CDR3 length is 12 residues. Trimming removed 4 bases from V and 9 bases from J, with 10 bases in between. The CDR3 nucleotides are TGTGCCAGCAGCTCCTTATTGGGTGAGCAGTTCTTC. Translation: CASSSLLGEQFF.

The rearrangement joins TRBV6-2 or TRBV6-3 to TRBJ2-4, with unresolved D. The V end lost 0 bases, the J end lost 3 bases, and 18 bases lay between the germline ends. This CDR3 contains 18 residues. The germline V gene has CDR1 MNHEY and CDR2 SVGEGT. The CDR3 loop is CASSYSKMRPGIKNIQYF. CDR3 nucleotides: TGTGCCAGCAGTTACTCGAAAATGCGGCCTGGCATCAAAAACATTCAGTACTTC.

This chain connects TRBV30 to TRBJ1-2, with no clear D. The CDR3 runs 11 residues. V lost 0 bases and J 12 bases, leaving 11 bases between the germline ends. From germline, CDR1 is GTSNPN and CDR2 SVGIG (reference sequence). As DNA, the CDR3 is TGTGCCTGGAGTGTACAAGGGCATCACACCTTC. It encodes CAWSVQGHHTF. The full variable domain, its missing parts supplied by reference TRBV30 and TRBJ1-2, is SQTIHQWPATLVQPVGSPLSLECTVEGTSNPNLYWYRQAAGRGLQLLFYSVGIGQISSEVPQNLSASRPQDRQFILSSKKLLLSDSGFYLCAWSVQGHHTFGSGTRLTVV.

The V call is TRBV30, the J call TRBJ2-2; TRBD2 aligns across 10 bases. Per the germline V gene, CDR1 is GTSNPN and CDR2 is SVGIG (reference sequence). J was trimmed by 8 bases and V by 5 bases; bases with no gene match: 11. CDR3 length: 15 amino acids. The CDR3 bases are TGTGCCTGGGAGAGACTAGCGGGTTTATTTGGGGAGCTGTTTTTT. The encoded protein is CAWERLAGLFGELFF.

The table lists this clone with a count of one. The V gene is TRBV11-1, the J gene TRBJ1-1; maybe TRBD1 (5 bases). V shed 2 bases and J shed 1 base, with 8 bases lying between them. Looked up from germline, CDR1 is SGHAT and CDR2 is FQDESV (reference sequence). This CDR3 comprises 14 residues. CDR3 nucleotide sequence: TGTGCCAGCAGCTTATCGGGGCCGAACACTGAAGCTTTCTTT. Amino acids: CASSLSGPNTEAFF.

This CDR3 is CASSTGTGFHVAFF. CDR3 sequence (DNA): TGTGCCAGCAGTACGGGGACAGGGTTTCATGTCGCTTTCTTT. V gene TRBV6-2 or TRBV6-3 combines with J gene TRBJ1-1; 9 nucleotides line up with TRBD1. The V gene end was trimmed by 5 bases and the J gene end by 11 bases; junction bases not matched to a gene: 12. The CDR3 runs to 14 residues. Germline V gives CDR1 MNHEY, CDR2 SVGEGT.

J is TRBJ1-1 and V is TRBV5-1, with D possibly matching TRBD1 (5 bases). Trimming shortened V by 5 bases and J by 0 bases, and 8 bases separated the two germline ends. This CDR3 has 13 amino acids. Germline V gives CDR1 SGHRS, CDR2 YFSETQ. CDR3 residues: CASSGGMNTEAFF. DNA for the CDR3: TGCGCCAGCAGTGGGGGGATGAACACTGAAGCTTTCTTT.

The chain uses TRBV5-8 and TRBJ2-7; the D gene is possibly TRBD1 (6 bases). V lost 5 bases and J 6 bases, leaving 21 bases between the germline ends. The CDR3 is 15 residues long. In germline, CDR1 is SGHTS, CDR2 YDEGEE. CDR3 nucleotides: TGTGCCAGCAGACCAGCCAGGGTAGGGGGTATCGAGCAGTACTTC. Its protein is CASRPARVGGIEQYF.

The chain links TRBV5-1 to TRBJ1-6; 7 nucleotides line up with TRBD1. Germline trimming cut 3 bases from V and 0 bases from J; bases unmatched to any gene: 3. The CDR3 is made up of 16 amino acids. In germline, CDR1 is SGHRS, CDR2 YFSETQ. The DNA of the CDR3 is TGCGCCAGCAGCTCCACAGGGGCCTCCTATAATTCACCCCTCCACTTT. Protein: CASSSTGASYNSPLHF.

With regard to this clone: A junction boundary mismatches the germline segment, possibly from a read error. The CDR3 reads CASRLGATNQPQHF. CDR3 nucleotides: TGTGCCAGCAGGTTAGGGGCCACCAATCAGCCCCAGCATTTT. V and J are TRBV7-8 and TRBJ1-5, with TRBD1 as a possible D gene (5 bases). The germline CDR1 and CDR2 sequences are SGHVS and FQNEAQ. The CDR3 spans 14 residues.

In its sample, this clone was seen a few times. V is TRBV7-2 and J is TRBJ2-2, with 8 bases that match TRBD2. CDR3 length: 15 residues. Germline trimming cut 6 bases from V and 1 base from J; bases unmatched to any gene: 4. Germline V lookup: CDR1 SGHTA, CDR2 FQGNSA. Here the CDR3 DNA reads TGTGCCAGCAGGCCCGGGGGGGGGAACACCGGGGAGCTGTTTTTT. Its protein product is CASRPGGGNTGELFF. Using reference TRBV7-2 and TRBJ2-2 for the parts outside the CDR3, the full variable domain is GAGVSQSPSNKVTEKGKDVELRCDPISGHTALYWYRQSLGQGLEFLIYFQGNSAPDKSGLPSDRFSAERTGGSVSTLTIQRTQQEDSAVYLCASRPGGGNTGELFFGEGSRLTVL.

This chain connects TRBV30 to TRBJ2-3; 9 nucleotides align to TRBD1. In germline, CDR1 is GTSNPN, CDR2 SVGIG (reference sequence). After removal of 1 base from V and 2 bases from J, the junction contained 7 bases not matched to a gene. This CDR3 is built from 16 residues. The CDR3 loop is CAWSAQTGGNTDTQYF. The CDR3 DNA is TGTGCCTGGAGTGCTCAGACAGGGGGGAACACAGATACGCAGTATTTT.

The genes are TRBV29-1 and TRBJ2-2, with D tentatively TRBD1 (6 bases). The length of the CDR3 is 14 residues. Trimming took off 2 bases at V and 4 bases at J, with 11 bases between the two ends. Per germline, CDR1 SQVTM and CDR2 ANQGSEA. Here the CDR3 DNA reads TGCAGCGTTGAACCCAGGGGAAGCACCGGGGAGCTGTTTTTT. Translated: CSVEPRGSTGELFF.

The V and J genes are TRBV5-4 and TRBJ1-5; D might be TRBD1 (6 bases). Trimming shortened V by 4 bases and J by 3 bases, and 11 bases separated the two germline ends. The CDR3 spans 14 residues. Germline values: CDR1 SGHNT, CDR2 YYREEE (reference sequence). CDR3 nucleotides: TGTGCCAGCAGCCCGGACAGTTCCAATCAGCCCCAGCATTTT. Protein sequence: CASSPDSSNQPQHF.

This clone occurred a few times. V usage is TRBV12-5 and J usage is TRBJ2-3; a weak D match, TRBD1 (5 bases). CDR3 length: 12 amino acids. V lost 5 bases to trimming and J lost 3 bases, with 6 bases between them. Germline V lookup: CDR1 LGHNT, CDR2 FRNRAP. This CDR3 reads CASGPGTDTQYF. As DNA, the CDR3 is TGTGCTAGTGGTCCAGGGACAGATACGCAGTATTTT.

The rearrangement uses TRBV5-4 and TRBJ2-3, with TRBD2 matching over 11 bases. V was pared by 4 bases and J by 5 bases, with 12 bases of the junction left unmatched. There are 17 residues in the CDR3. The germline V gene encodes CDR1 SGHNT and CDR2 YYREEE (reference sequence). The CDR3 DNA follows: TGTGCCAGCAGCCCCAAGCAGGGACTAGCGGTAGGAGATACGCAGTATTTT. Its translation is CASSPKQGLAVGDTQYF.